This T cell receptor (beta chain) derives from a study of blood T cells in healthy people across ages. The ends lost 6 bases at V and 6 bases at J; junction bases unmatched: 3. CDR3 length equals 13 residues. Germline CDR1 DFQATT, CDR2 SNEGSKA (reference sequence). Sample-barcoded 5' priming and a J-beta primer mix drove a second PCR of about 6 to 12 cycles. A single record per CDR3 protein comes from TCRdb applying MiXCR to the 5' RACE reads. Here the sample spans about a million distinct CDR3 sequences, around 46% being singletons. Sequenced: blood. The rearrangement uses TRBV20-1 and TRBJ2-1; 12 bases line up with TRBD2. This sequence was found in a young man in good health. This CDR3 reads CSATSGGRNEQFF. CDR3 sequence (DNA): TGCAGTGCAACTAGCGGGGGGCGCAATGAGCAGTTCTTC.